Below, 26 T cell receptor beta chains from the same sample are listed, as sequenced in a study of cytomegalovirus exposure and HLA in healthy donors (dated by TCRdb to 2016 to 2017). Libraries came from the immunoSEQ multiplex PCR assay. The multiplex PCR relied on a mix of 60 forward primers for TCR Vbeta segments and 13 reverse primers for TCR Jbeta segments. TCRdb provides this immuneACCESS table in a form limited to in-frame rearrangements. Some clones are lacking; in checked studies, under half of them reflect an unresolved V gene, and why the rest are absent is not known. Counted in this sample were 110,000 to 150,000 clones; approximately 9% of them appeared once. Of the sample, 1.5% to 2% is held by the ten largest clones. The sample comprised PBMCs. The receptors were sampled from a male donor in good health and CMV-seronegative.

This clone was counted a few times. The chain recombines TRBV4-3 with TRBJ1-2; TRBD1 aligns across 7 bases. Germline CDR1 LGHNA, CDR2 YSLEER. J was trimmed by 4 bases and V by 2 bases; bases with no gene match: 10. The CDR3 loop spans 16 amino acids. The CDR3 DNA sequence: TGCGCCAGCAGCCAACTAATTACAGGGGACGGCTATGGCTACACCTTC. Protein sequence: CASSQLITGDGYGYTF.

The chain carries TRBV27 and TRBJ1-5; 10 nucleotides line up with TRBD1. CDR1 is MNHEY, CDR2 SMNVEV, per germline (reference sequence). The CDR3 totals 16 residues. Trimming took 1 base from V and 5 from J; bases not matched to a gene: 5. Written as DNA, the CDR3 is TGTGCCAGCAGTTTATTCTCGGGACAGGGGTATCAGCCCCAGCATTTT. Amino acid sequence: CASSLFSGQGYQPQHF.

In its sample, this clone was seen a few times. The V gene is TRBV4-1, the J gene TRBJ2-1, with TRBD1 identical over 7 bases. The CDR3 is 16 amino acids. Germline V gene sequence: CDR1 MGHRA, CDR2 YSYEKL. Germline trimming cut 0 bases from V and 6 bases from J; bases unmatched to any gene: 8. The CDR3 is CASSQDHQGVSNEQFF. The CDR3 nucleotides read TGCGCCAGCAGCCAAGATCACCAGGGGGTTTCCAATGAGCAGTTCTTC.

This chain connects TRBV6-4 to TRBJ2-1; a possible D gene is TRBD1 (6 bases). Germline assignment: CDR1 MRHNA and CDR2 SNTAGT. The CDR3 extends over 15 amino acids. V was trimmed by 2 bases and J by 9 bases, leaving 17 bases between them. CDR3 loop: CASSDAGAPLGEQFF. The CDR3 DNA reads TGTGCCAGCAGTGACGCAGGGGCCCCACTTGGTGAGCAGTTCTTC.

The table lists this clone with a few counts. The chain recombines TRBV2 with TRBJ1-5; tentatively, D is TRBD1 (6 bases). The germline CDR1 and CDR2 sequences are SNHLY and FYNNEI. The CDR3 consists of 18 residues. V shed 8 bases and J shed 1 base, with 24 bases lying between them. The CDR3 is CASCCSGGGYLSNQPQHF. CDR3 nucleotides: TGTGCCAGCTGTTGTTCTGGGGGCGGGTACTTGAGCAATCAGCCCCAGCATTTT.

This chain joins TRBV10-2 and TRBJ2-4; TRBD2 might be the D (5 bases). The CDR3 has 17 amino acids. Trimming took off 4 bases at V and 0 bases at J, with 16 bases between the two ends. Germline V CDR1 and CDR2: WSHSY, SAAADI. The CDR3 loop is CASSGGAEGLAKNIQYF. The CDR3 DNA reads TGCGCCAGCAGTGGGGGAGCTGAAGGTCTAGCCAAAAACATTCAGTACTTC.

This clone showed up just a few times. J is TRBJ1-1 and V is TRBV6-5; 7 bases map to TRBD1. Germline V gene data show CDR1 as MNHEY and CDR2 as SVGAGI. After removal of 6 bases from V and 11 bases from J, the junction contained 9 bases not matched to a gene. The CDR3 has 12 amino acids. CDR3 coding DNA: TGTGCCAGCAGCCGAGGGACAGTTGAGGCTTTCTTT. This codes for CASSRGTVEAFF.

About this clone itself: Germline and junction disagree at one end, which may indicate a read error. The chain combines TRBV7-9 with TRBJ2-7, with D possibly TRBD1 on 5 matching bases. The CDR3 is made up of 12 amino acids. The germline gives CDR1 SEHNR, CDR2 FQNEAQ (reference sequence). CDR3 sequence: CASSPGHGNVPF. Here the CDR3 DNA reads TGTGCCAGCAGCCCAGGGCATGGTAACGTCCCCTTC.

This clone has only a few counts. The CDR3 DNA reads TGTGCCAGCAGCAAACAGGGGGCCGAGACCCAGTACTTC. Residues: CASSKQGAETQYF. The V call is TRBV7-9, the J call TRBJ2-5; 9 nucleotides line up with TRBD1. J lost 5 bases, V lost 5 bases, and 3 bases had no gene match. CDR1 is SEHNR and CDR2 is FQNEAQ in the germline V gene (reference sequence). This CDR3 is 13 amino acids long.

This clone came up a few times. The gene calls are TRBV10-2 and TRBJ1-2, with D perhaps matching TRBD1 (5 bases). Germline CDR1 is WSHSY and CDR2 is SAAADI. This CDR3 is 13 amino acids long. The V end was cut by 2 bases, the J end by 2 bases, with 6 bases between. This CDR3 is CASSEAGNYGYTF. The CDR3 region has the DNA TGCGCCAGCAGTGAGGCAGGGAACTATGGCTACACCTTC.

The genes are TRBV4-1 and TRBJ2-3, with 10 bases identical to TRBD2. The CDR3 loop spans 14 amino acids. Germline V gene data show CDR1 as MGHRA and CDR2 as YSYEKL. V lost 0 bases and J lost 6; bases outside the gene matches: 0. The CDR3 nucleotides read TGCGCCAGCAGCCAAGAAGCGGGAGGGGATACGCAGTATTTT. It is translated as CASSQEAGGDTQYF.

This clone was recorded a few times. This sequence joins TRBV5-1 and TRBJ1-2; perhaps TRBD1 as D (5 bases). Germline CDR1 SGHRS, CDR2 YFSETQ. This CDR3 region has 14 residues. Trimming pared 0 bases from V and 4 bases from J, leaving 10 bases between. CDR3 DNA: TGCGCCAGCAGCTTGGCGGGACTGATCTATGGCTACACCTTC. Protein: CASSLAGLIYGYTF. The variable domain in full, with the rest retrieved from reference TRBV5-1 and TRBJ1-2, is KAGVTQTPRYLIKTRGQQVTLSCSPISGHRSVSWYQQTPGQGLQFLFEYFSETQRNKGNFPGRFSGRQFSNSRSEMNVSTLELGDSALYLCASSLAGLIYGYTFGSGTRLTVV.

The sample holds a few counts of this clone. This chain links TRBV6-4 with TRBJ2-7, with D possibly matching TRBD1 (6 bases). CDR1 and CDR2 from the germline V gene are MRHNA and SNTAGT. The CDR3 runs to 16 residues. V was shortened by 4 bases and J by 3 bases, with 19 bases between the two germline ends. The CDR3 reads CASSVGLRDRFYEQYF. DNA of the CDR3: TGTGCCAGCAGTGTCGGTCTGAGAGACAGGTTCTACGAGCAGTACTTC.

As to this clone: The junction does not match germline at one end; this may be a read error. The chain has TRBV5-1 and TRBJ2-1; D gene ambiguous. From germline, CDR1 is SGHRS and CDR2 YFSETQ. The CDR3 contains 15 residues. The DNA for the CDR3 is TGCGCCAGCCGCTTGGATCTAGAGTCCAACAATGAGCAGTTCTTC. Protein: CASRLDLESNNEQFF.

The chain has TRBV29-1 and TRBJ1-1; TRBD1 agrees at 7 bases. Germline V gene sequence: CDR1 SQVTM, CDR2 ANQGSEA. The trim removed 4 bases at V and 6 bases at J, leaving 5 bases unmatched. This CDR3 comprises 12 residues. This CDR3 reads CSVGQGRAEAFF. DNA of the CDR3: TGCAGCGTTGGACAGGGTCGAGCTGAAGCTTTCTTT.

The chain links TRBV27 to TRBJ2-7, with D perhaps TRBD2 (6 bases). From germline, CDR1 is MNHEY and CDR2 SMNVEV (reference sequence). Trimming took off 2 bases at V and 2 bases at J, with 7 bases between the two ends. CDR3 size: 13 residues. The chain's CDR3 is CASSLTSPYEQYF. DNA of the CDR3: TGTGCCAGCAGTTTAACTAGCCCCTACGAGCAGTACTTC.

This clone turned up a few times. This chain connects TRBV2 to TRBJ2-2, with D tentatively TRBD2 (6 bases). Trimming removed 5 bases at V and 2 bases at J, with 12 bases between. Germline assignment: CDR1 SNHLY and CDR2 FYNNEI. This CDR3 comprises 15 residues. The CDR3 DNA reads TGTGCCAGCAGTATGGCCGGGACTAACACCGGGGAGCTGTTTTTT. Protein product: CASSMAGTNTGELFF.

V is TRBV9 and J is TRBJ1-2; D is possibly TRBD1 (6 bases). This CDR3 has 15 amino acids. Germline V gene sequence: CDR1 SGDLS, CDR2 YYNGEE. The V and J ends lost 6 bases and 0 bases respectively, with 15 bases between them. CDR3 protein: CASKTRGVPNYGYTF. CDR3 nucleotides: TGTGCCAGCAAGACCAGGGGCGTCCCTAACTATGGCTACACCTTC.

This chain uses TRBV25-1 with TRBJ2-3; possible D gene TRBD2, 6 bases. Germline V gene lookup returns CDR1 MGHDK and CDR2 SYGVNS. The CDR3 totals 11 residues. Trimming stripped 4 bases from V and 10 bases from J, with 9 bases between. For the CDR3, the DNA is TGTGCCAGCAGTGCGGCGGGGCCGCAGTATTTT. This encodes CASSAAGPQYF. The full variable domain, its missing parts supplied by reference TRBV25-1 and TRBJ2-3, is EADIYQTPRYLVIGTGKKITLECSQTMGHDKMYWYQQDPGMELHLIHYSYGVNSTEKGDLSSESTVSRIRTEHFPLTLESARPSHTSQYLCASSAAGPQYFGPGTRLTVL.

The chain couples TRBV9 to TRBJ2-5, with 7 positions matching TRBD1. This CDR3 is 16 amino acids long. CDR1 is SGDLS and CDR2 is YYNGEE in the germline V gene. V lost 4 bases, J lost 1 base, and 10 bases stayed unmatched. The CDR3 region has the DNA TGTGCCAGCAGCACGAGGGACAGCAGACTCCAAGAGACCCAGTACTTC. Translation gives CASSTRDSRLQETQYF.

The rearrangement links TRBV19 to TRBJ2-7, with TRBD1 identical over 8 bases. The CDR3 is 16 residues long. The junction had 13 bases not matched to a gene; V was cut back by 4 bases and J by 5 bases. Germline CDR1 LNHDA, CDR2 SQIVND (reference sequence). The CDR3 nucleotides read TGTGCCAGTAGTAAGGATCGGGACAGGCTTTTCGACGAGCAGTACTTC. This sequence encodes CASSKDRDRLFDEQYF.

The CDR3 region has the DNA TGTGCCAGCAGCCAGGAGGGTGACAGAACCGGGGAGCTGTTTTTT. This gives the protein CASSQEGDRTGELFF. This chain uses TRBV2 with TRBJ2-2; D might be TRBD2 (6 bases). The CDR3 is made up of 15 amino acids. V was pared by 6 bases and J by 5 bases, with 16 bases between. The germline V gene encodes CDR1 SNHLY and CDR2 FYNNEI.

The chain carries TRBV7-3 and TRBJ2-1; 12 bases fit TRBD2. V trimming: 2 bases; J trimming: 8 bases; junction bases outside the gene matches: 19. The CDR3 is 20 amino acids. Germline assignment: CDR1 SGHTA and CDR2 FQGTGA. CDR3 sequence: CASSLFAPGTSGPRGHEQFF. CDR3 in DNA: TGTGCCAGCAGCTTATTCGCTCCCGGGACTAGCGGGCCAAGGGGTCATGAGCAGTTCTTC.

The chain combines TRBV19 with TRBJ1-4; no clear D gene. The CDR3 contains 14 residues. Trimming took off 9 bases at V and 5 bases at J, with 16 bases between the two ends. The germline V gene encodes CDR1 LNHDA and CDR2 SQIVND (reference sequence). CDR3 sequence reads: CASMTLQSNEKLFF. CDR3 in DNA: TGTGCCAGCATGACACTTCAGTCGAATGAAAAACTGTTTTTT.

The J gene is TRBJ2-1, the V gene TRBV4-1; TRBD2 matches 7 bases. The CDR3 runs 18 residues. Germline V gives CDR1 MGHRA, CDR2 YSYEKL. Trimming at V came to 0 bases and at J to 3 bases, leaving 11 bases not matched to a gene. CDR3 sequence reads: CASSQDRGLAEIYNEQFF. CDR3 bases: TGCGCCAGCAGCCAAGATCGGGGTCTAGCGGAGATCTACAATGAGCAGTTCTTC.

The genes are TRBV28 and TRBJ2-7, with a weak D call TRBD2 (5 bases). Germline CDR1 reads MDHEN; CDR2 reads SYDVKM. Trimming cost V 0 bases and J 5 bases, with 5 bases left between them. CDR3 length: 12 amino acids. CDR3 in amino acids: CASSLWEDEQYF. The CDR3, as DNA: TGTGCCAGCAGTTTATGGGAGGACGAGCAGTACTTC.